This T cell receptor beta chain was sequenced in a study of human CD4 T cells and Enterobacteriaceae (dated by TCRdb to 2020 to 2022). Memory CD4+ T cells, defined as all CD4+ cells other than CD45RA+CCR7+CD95- naive cells, were FACS-sorted on a FACSAria III to a purity of over 98%. Healthy donor blood was obtained from blood donation centers in Switzerland. Total CD4+ T cells and monocytes were enriched by positive selection with CD4 and CD14 magnetic microbeads. CD8+, CD14+, CD16+, CD56+, CD19+ and CD25-bright cells were excluded prior to sorting. To assess in vivo expansion of bacteria-reactive clonotypes, total memory CD4+ T cells from a couple of blood donors were sequenced directly ex vivo. Peripheral blood mononuclear cells were isolated from donor blood using Ficoll-Paque Plus. Deep-level sequencing was performed on ex vivo total memory CD4+ samples, with a detection sensitivity of one cell in 200,000. The QIAamp DNA Micro Kit was used to extract genomic DNA from cell pellets, and spectrophotometry was used to check the quantity and purity of the genomic DNA. TCR Vbeta CDR3 regions were amplified with the immunoSEQ multiplex PCR assay. The amplicons were sequenced on the Illumina HiSeq platform. Retrieved sequences were 87 nucleotides long and contained the CDR3 region. For the original study's pipeline: Each unique productive TCR Vbeta nucleotide sequence counted as a clonotype and was quantified by productive template frequency from ImmunoSEQ Analyzer V3.0. Expanded clonotypes were defined using a threshold set at the top 5th percentile of each repertoire ranked by frequency. Repertoire overlap was calculated as Chao-Jaccard with the R package fossil and was visualized by nonmetric multidimensional scaling with the R package MASS. In TCRdb, the immuneACCESS table is reduced to in-frame sequences with V and J assigned. These tables do not hold every clone; where another copy was compared, an unresolved V gene accounts for under half, and the others remain unexplained. V and J calls plus clone size are reproduced from that table; the DNA served to infer D and trimming. The sample profile shows about 29,000 clones; roughly 79% of them were found once. The top ten hold 1.7% of the sample.

In regard to this clone: The antigen this receptor binds is unknown. The record has no base qualities; no much larger clone is one base away.

The paper as a whole reports these results and caveats: In ex vivo samples, clonotypes with broad cross-reactivity seemed more expanded than specific clonotypes, as 11 of 19 and most of the roughly 35 fell within the top 5%. The reactivity of ex vivo clonotypes was inferred solely through the matching of nucleotide sequences to CFSE-low cultures from the same donors.

V loses 0 bases of germline sequence and J loses 4 bases, and the interval between the two ends is 7 bases. Taken from the germline V gene (reference sequence), the CDR1 and CDR2 loops are SGHNT and YYREEE. The CDR3 holds 13 amino acids from the cysteine to the phenylalanine. The only DNA kept is the CDR3, 39 bases in frame from the first base. The chain was built from TRBV5-4 and TRBJ1-2, with the D gene not confidently named. Sequenced: memory CD4+ T cells from blood. This specimen's cell subset or site label, interpreted: total memory CD4 T cells sorted directly ex vivo, unstimulated. This TCR was recovered from a human donor in good health. The CDR3 corresponds to CASSLDKLYGYTF. The sequence in DNA is TGTGCCAGCAGCTTGGACAAACTCTATGGCTACACCTTC.